The rows below give T cell receptor beta chains drawn from one sample of a study of T cells after yellow fever vaccination. TCRdb passed the 5' RACE reads through MiXCR, listing each CDR3 protein once. Of about 170,000 distinct CDR3 sequences in the sample, approximately 10% were seen once. Sequencing used CD8+ T cells sorted from PBMCs, obtained 15 days after the yellow fever booster vaccination. All receptors derive from a man between 18 and 35 years old who received the YFV17D yellow fever vaccine. CDR3s include the opening cysteine and the closing phenylalanine or tryptophan. The D gene is left open where the match is weak. Clone size, where shown, is once, few, many, or a class for clones that have expanded.

V	J	D	size	DNA	CDR3
TRBV29-1	TRBJ1-1	TRBD1	many	TGCAGCGTTGAAGGGGGGGACAGCATTGAAGCTTTCTTT	CSVEGGDSIEAFF
TRBV12-3/TRBV12-4	TRBJ2-3	TRBD2	few	TGTGCCAGCAGCCCACTAGCGGGATTTGGCACAGATACGCAGTATTTT	CASSPLAGFGTDTQYF
TRBV24-1	TRBJ2-3	TRBD1	many	TGTGCCACCAGTGACCCTAGGGACAGGGGGGGAGATACGCAGTATTTT	CATSDPRDRGGDTQYF
TRBV9	TRBJ2-3	-	-	TGTGCCAGCAGCGCCCGATCGGGGGCGCCTAGCACAGATACGCAGTATTTT	CASSARSGAPSTDTQYF
TRBV6-5	TRBJ2-2	TRBD2	few	TGTGCCAGCCGAGGGTACCAGCGGGGGGGCGGTGACACCGGGGAGCTGTTTTTT	CASRGYQRGGGDTGELFF
TRBV7-8	TRBJ2-1	-	-	TGTGCTGTGGGCTTAATCCAATACAATGAGCAGTTCTTC	CAVGLIQYNEQFF
TRBV7-2	TRBJ2-3	TRBD2	-	TGTGCCAGCAGCTTAGGGCTAGCGGGGGAGCTTACAGATACGCAGTATTTT	CASSLGLAGELTDTQYF
TRBV12-3/TRBV12-4	TRBJ2-7	TRBD2	-	TGTGCCAGCAGTTTGGGCGGGGGGCCCCCCTACGAGCAGTACTTC	CASSLGGGPPYEQYF
TRBV4-3	TRBJ1-2	-	few	TGCGCCAGCAGCCAAGATGTTGGGACAAGGTCCTATGGCTACACCTTC	CASSQDVGTRSYGYTF
TRBV4-1	TRBJ1-2	-	few	TGCGCCAGCAGCCAAGAAACTCGTGACTGCACCTTC	CASSQETRDCTF
TRBV19	TRBJ1-6	-	few	TGTGCCAGTAGTCCGGGGGCGGAGAATTCACCCCTCCACTTT	CASSPGAENSPLHF
TRBV5-4	TRBJ2-7	TRBD2	few	TGTGCCAGCAGCCAACAGGGCAGCGGGGGAATTAAGCAGTACTTC	CASSQQGSGGIKQYF
TRBV30	TRBJ2-1	-	few	TGTGCCTGGAGTGATCTAGGAAGTGAGCAGTTCTTC	CAWSDLGSEQFF
TRBV4-3	TRBJ1-2	-	few	TGCGCCAGCAGCCAGAGAACTAGCTATGGCTACACCTTC	CASSQRTSYGYTF
TRBV24-1	TRBJ2-3	-	many	TGTGCCACCAGTGATTTTTTGAGCGGAACTCTCACAGATACGCAGTATTTT	CATSDFLSGTLTDTQYF
TRBV4-1	TRBJ1-1	TRBD1	-	TGCGCCAGCAGCCAACCGGACAGGGGCGCCACTGAAGCTTTCTTT	CASSQPDRGATEAFF
TRBV12-3/TRBV12-4	TRBJ2-2	TRBD1	-	TGTGCCACCCAGGGGGTTGACGGGGAGCTGTTTTTT	CATQGVDGELFF
TRBV15	TRBJ1-5	TRBD1	few	TGTGCCACCCGAGGGGGCCGCCAGCCCCAGCATTTT	CATRGGRQPQHF
TRBV12-3/TRBV12-4	TRBJ1-1	TRBD1	few	TGTGCCAGCAGGGGGGGCGACAGGGGCATGAACACTGAAGCTTTCTTT	CASRGGDRGMNTEAFF
TRBV7-2	TRBJ1-6	-	-	TGTGCCAGCAGCACAAAAGCCTTTCGACAGGCATTTTCCCCCCATTCACCCCTCCACTTT	CASSTKAFRQAFSPHSPLHF
TRBV9	TRBJ2-5	-	few	TGTGCCAGCAGCGTAGACGGGAGACACCAAGAGACCCAGTACTTC	CASSVDGRHQETQYF
TRBV4-1	TRBJ1-1	-	-	TGCGCCAGCAGCCCTGGGGGGGGCAGGGGCACTGAAGCTTTCTTT	CASSPGGGRGTEAFF
TRBV5-1	TRBJ2-7	TRBD2	few	TGCGCCAGCAGCGGAGGGACTAGCGGGGGCTACGAGCAGTACTTC	CASSGGTSGGYEQYF
TRBV12-3/TRBV12-4	TRBJ2-3	TRBD2	-	TGTGCCAACACCCTACCGGGACTAGAAGTAGATACGCAGTATTTT	CANTLPGLEVDTQYF
TRBV2	TRBJ2-4	-	few	TGTGCCATTCGGACAGTAGCCAAAAACATTCAGTACTTC	CAIRTVAKNIQYF
TRBV2	TRBJ1-2	TRBD1	few	TGTGCCAGCAGTGAACGGGAGGGGGCCGGTGGCTACACCTTC	CASSEREGAGGYTF
TRBV4-1	TRBJ1-3	-	many	TGCGCCAGCAGCCTCGGACAGATTGGAAACACCATATATTTT	CASSLGQIGNTIYF
TRBV6-1	TRBJ1-5	-	few	TGTGCCAGCAGTGGTGCAGGAATTAATCAGCCCCAGCATTTT	CASSGAGINQPQHF
TRBV9	TRBJ2-2	-	few	TGTGCCAGCAGCGAGGAGGACAGCCCAACGGGGGAGCTGTTTTTT	CASSEEDSPTGELFF
TRBV7-2	TRBJ2-5	-	-	TGTGCCAGCAGCTCAACCTCAGGGGAGACCCAGTACTTC	CASSSTSGETQYF
TRBV4-1	TRBJ1-6	TRBD1	few	TGCGCCAGCAGCCAAACCGGGACAGGGGGAAATTCACCCCTCCACTTT	CASSQTGTGGNSPLHF
TRBV7-3	TRBJ2-1	TRBD1	many	TGTGCCAGCAGCTTAATTGGGACAGGGGACGAGCAGTTCTTC	CASSLIGTGDEQFF
TRBV4-1	TRBJ1-5	-	many	TGCGCCAGCAGCCAAGTCCAAACAGGGACGGATCAGCCCCAGCATTTT	CASSQVQTGTDQPQHF
TRBV21-1	TRBJ1-2	-	few	TGTGCCAGCAGCAAACATCTTAACTATGGCTACACCTTC	CASSKHLNYGYTF
TRBV18	TRBJ2-3	-	-	TGTGCCAGCTCACCACTGTGGGGATTGGGCACAGATACGCAGTATTTT	CASSPLWGLGTDTQYF
TRBV7-6	TRBJ2-7	TRBD2	few	TGTGCCAGCAGCTTAGGGACTAGCGGGATCGACGAGCAGTACTTC	CASSLGTSGIDEQYF
TRBV7-2	TRBJ2-5	TRBD1	-	TGTGCCAGCAGCTTTCCCACAGGGGCTTTGGGGGCCCAGTACTTC	CASSFPTGALGAQYF
TRBV5-1	TRBJ2-5	-	-	TGCGCCAGCACATTCGAGGGGCGGGAGACCCAGTACTTC	CASTFEGRETQYF
TRBV4-1	TRBJ2-5	-	many	TGCGCCAGCAGCCAAGACCTCGTCGAGGGCGCGGAGACCCAGTACTTC	CASSQDLVEGAETQYF